These T cell receptor beta chains were read from a single sample in a study of early T cells in non-severe SARS-CoV-2 infection. MiXCR, applied by TCRdb to the 5' RACE reads, yields one record per CDR3 protein. Of tens of thousands of distinct CDR3 sequences listed, about 10% are singletons. The sample consisted of whole blood. Every receptor here comes from an adult who was a healthcare worker with PCR-confirmed SARS-CoV-2 infection or an uninfected control (not recorded which). The conserved cysteine and the conserved F or W are not part of the CDR3 here.

j_gene: TRBJ2-5; v_gene: TRBV7-2; CDR3aa: ASSLVVSKAEVWTQY
j_gene: TRBJ1-4; v_gene: TRBV6-6; CDR3aa: ASSYDGTMGEKLF
j_gene: TRBJ2-7; v_gene: TRBV18; CDR3aa: ASSPGHKYEQY
j_gene: TRBJ2-5; v_gene: TRBV29-1; CDR3aa: SVEVTGEETQY
j_gene: TRBJ2-1; v_gene: TRBV3-1; CDR3aa: ASSPSLAGAYNEQF
j_gene: TRBJ2-1; v_gene: TRBV5-4; CDR3aa: ASSHRAGGGSNEQF
j_gene: TRBJ2-1; v_gene: TRBV5-1; CDR3aa: ASSPPASFYEQF
j_gene: TRBJ2-7; v_gene: TRBV20-1; CDR3aa: SAATGGRAHEQY
j_gene: TRBJ2-7; v_gene: TRBV20-1; CDR3aa: SARDHRGSYEQY
j_gene: TRBJ2-7; v_gene: TRBV7-2; CDR3aa: VSSKRPGLNYEQY
j_gene: TRBJ2-5; v_gene: TRBV4-1; CDR3aa: ASSRGTSGGETQY
j_gene: TRBJ1-1; v_gene: TRBV20-1; CDR3aa: SAIGGHGEAF
j_gene: TRBJ1-4; v_gene: TRBV2; CDR3aa: ASSVIPGTGSEKLF
j_gene: TRBJ2-2; v_gene: TRBV12-3/TRBV12-4; CDR3aa: ASSFFPPGQGAGGELF
j_gene: TRBJ2-2; v_gene: TRBV29-1; CDR3aa: SAGTALGGELF
j_gene: TRBJ2-2; v_gene: TRBV7-7; CDR3aa: ASSFQGVNTGELF
j_gene: TRBJ2-3; v_gene: TRBV7-2; CDR3aa: ASSPGLAGGLRDTQY
j_gene: TRBJ2-7; v_gene: TRBV29-1; CDR3aa: SVRAGGHLEQY
j_gene: TRBJ2-2; v_gene: TRBV6-2/TRBV6-3; CDR3aa: ASIYGGELF
j_gene: TRBJ2-7; v_gene: TRBV6-2/TRBV6-3; CDR3aa: ASSYSSGAHYEQY
j_gene: TRBJ1-4; v_gene: TRBV7-9; CDR3aa: ASSLRPRQVGSEKLF
j_gene: TRBJ2-2; v_gene: TRBV5-1; CDR3aa: ASSLEQLNTGELF
j_gene: TRBJ2-2; v_gene: TRBV4-3; CDR3aa: ASSQRRPMFANTGELF
j_gene: TRBJ1-1; v_gene: TRBV29-1; CDR3aa: SVVRGANTEAF
j_gene: TRBJ1-4; v_gene: TRBV6-1; CDR3aa: ASVEGARTNEKLF
j_gene: TRBJ2-3; v_gene: TRBV12-3/TRBV12-4; CDR3aa: ASTPQY
j_gene: TRBJ2-5; v_gene: TRBV9; CDR3aa: ASSKSSRLGQETQY
j_gene: TRBJ2-1; v_gene: TRBV5-4; CDR3aa: ASSLVQRGNEQF
j_gene: TRBJ2-3; v_gene: TRBV7-9; CDR3aa: ASSFLPGLAGGFTDTQY
j_gene: TRBJ2-3; v_gene: TRBV29-1; CDR3aa: SGRTVLVGTQY
j_gene: TRBJ2-7; v_gene: TRBV7-9; CDR3aa: ASSGTGNSEQY
j_gene: TRBJ2-5; v_gene: TRBV5-4; CDR3aa: ASSPGLVKETQY
j_gene: TRBJ2-3; v_gene: TRBV2; CDR3aa: ASSDNSVGTDTQY
j_gene: TRBJ2-3; v_gene: TRBV7-6; CDR3aa: ASTRGGPSTDTQY
j_gene: TRBJ2-7; v_gene: TRBV28; CDR3aa: ASSAQREAPEQY
j_gene: TRBJ2-5; v_gene: TRBV7-9; CDR3aa: ASSSGTRGNWVGAQY
j_gene: TRBJ1-1; v_gene: TRBV7-3; CDR3aa: ASSWRGTEAF